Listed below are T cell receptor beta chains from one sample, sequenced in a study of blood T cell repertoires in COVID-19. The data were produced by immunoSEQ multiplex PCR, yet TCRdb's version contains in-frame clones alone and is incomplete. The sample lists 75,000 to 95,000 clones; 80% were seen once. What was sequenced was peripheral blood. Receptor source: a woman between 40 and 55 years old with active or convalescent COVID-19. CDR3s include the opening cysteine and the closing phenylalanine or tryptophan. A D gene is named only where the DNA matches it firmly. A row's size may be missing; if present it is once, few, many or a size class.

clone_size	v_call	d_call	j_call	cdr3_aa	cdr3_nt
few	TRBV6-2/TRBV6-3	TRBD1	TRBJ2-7	CASSGQGAPLLPYEQYF	TGTGCCAGCAGTGGACAGGGGGCCCCTCTGTTACCCTACGAGCAGTACTTC
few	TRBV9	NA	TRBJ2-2	CASSVDSEGRGELFF	TGTGCCAGCAGCGTAGATTCGGAGGGACGCGGGGAGCTGTTTTTT
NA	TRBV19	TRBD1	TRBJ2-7	CASSIQFTRTGSYEQYF	TGTGCCAGTAGTATCCAATTCACCCGGACAGGATCCTACGAGCAGTACTTC
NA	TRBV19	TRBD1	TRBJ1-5	CASRSTGGSNQPQHF	TGTGCCAGTAGGTCGACAGGGGGTAGCAATCAGCCCCAGCATTTT
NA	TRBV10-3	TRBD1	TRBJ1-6	CAIRDRENSPLHF	TGTGCCATCCGGGACAGGGAGAATTCACCCCTCCACTTT
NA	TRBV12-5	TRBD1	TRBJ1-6	CASGLTRDRIPPNSPLHF	TGTGCTAGTGGTTTGACACGGGACAGAATTCCACCTAATTCACCCCTCCACTTT
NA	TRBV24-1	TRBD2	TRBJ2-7	CATSDSGPQGLAGGPKQYF	TGTGCCACCAGTGATTCTGGGCCCCAAGGGCTAGCGGGAGGGCCGAAGCAGTACTTC
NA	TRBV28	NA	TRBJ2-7	CASSLNLASRVQYF	TGTGCCAGCAGTTTAAATTTGGCCTCGAGGGTGCAGTACTTC
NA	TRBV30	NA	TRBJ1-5	CAWSRGRTDQHF	TGTGCCTGGAGTCGAGGAAGGACAGACCAGCATTTT
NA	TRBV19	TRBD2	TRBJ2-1	CASSLAGGYNEQFF	TGTGCCAGTAGCTTAGCGGGGGGTTACAATGAGCAGTTCTTC
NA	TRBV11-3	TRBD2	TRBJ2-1	CASRRDAGLAAYNEQFF	TGTGCCAGCCGCCGGGACGCCGGACTAGCGGCCTACAATGAGCAGTTCTTC
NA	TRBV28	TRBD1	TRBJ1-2	CASTEGTGRDYGYTF	TGTGCCAGCACCGAAGGGACAGGGAGAGACTATGGCTACACCTTC
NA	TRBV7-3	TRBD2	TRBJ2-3	CASSQGLAGVDTQYF	TGTGCCAGCAGCCAAGGGTTAGCGGGAGTAGATACGCAGTATTTT
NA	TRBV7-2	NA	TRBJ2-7	CASSVETSSYEQYF	TGTGCCAGCAGCGTGGAGACTAGCTCCTACGAGCAGTACTTC
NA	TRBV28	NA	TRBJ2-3	CASSFGAGLLTDTQYF	TGTGCCAGCAGTTTTGGGGCGGGGCTACTGACAGATACGCAGTATTTT
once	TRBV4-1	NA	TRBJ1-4	CASSHPGGGGEKLFF	TGCGCCAGCAGCCATCCGGGGGGAGGAGGCGAAAAACTGTTTTTT
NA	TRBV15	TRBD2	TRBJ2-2	CATSRPPGLAGKNTGELFF	TGTGCCACCAGCAGACCTCCGGGACTAGCGGGGAAGAACACCGGGGAGCTGTTTTTT
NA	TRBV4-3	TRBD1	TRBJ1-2	CASSQDTGVGYGYTF	TGCGCCAGCAGCCAAGATACAGGGGTTGGCTATGGCTACACCTTC
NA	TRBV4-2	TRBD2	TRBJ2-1	CASSQGTTLYNEQFF	TGTGCCAGCAGCCAGGGGACTACCTTGTACAATGAGCAGTTCTTC
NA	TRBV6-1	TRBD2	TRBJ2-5	CASSEAGGLAGFLGETQYF	TGTGCCAGCAGTGAGGCCGGGGGACTAGCGGGATTTTTGGGGGAGACCCAGTACTTC
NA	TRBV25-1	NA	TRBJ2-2	CASRLQGTGELFF	TGTGCCAGCAGATTACAGGGAACCGGGGAGCTGTTTTTT
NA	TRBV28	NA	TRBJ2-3	CASNLEKVADTQYF	TGTGCCAGCAACTTGGAGAAAGTGGCAGATACGCAGTATTTT
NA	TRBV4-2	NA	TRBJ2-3	CASSQEGYGSGLTDTQYF	TGTGCCAGCAGCCAAGAAGGATACGGGAGCGGTTTGACAGATACGCAGTATTTT
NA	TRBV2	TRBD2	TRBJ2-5	CASSPGLAGLGETQYF	TGTGCCAGCAGCCCTGGACTAGCGGGGTTGGGGGAGACCCAGTACTTC
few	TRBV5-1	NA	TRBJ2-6	CASSSPSGGMTGNAGANVLTF	TGCGCCAGCAGCTCTCCTTCTGGGGGAATGACAGGTAATGCTGGGGCCAACGTCCTGACTTTC
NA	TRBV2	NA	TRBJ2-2	CASKGDKNTGELFF	TGTGCCAGCAAGGGGGACAAGAACACCGGGGAGCTGTTTTTT
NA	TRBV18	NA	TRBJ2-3	CASSPTRDTQYF	TGTGCCAGCTCACCAACGAGGGATACGCAGTATTTT
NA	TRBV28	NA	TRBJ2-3	CASSPQSGTGTDTQYF	TGTGCCAGCAGTCCCCAGTCCGGAACAGGCACAGATACGCAGTATTTT
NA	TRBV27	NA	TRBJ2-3	CASSFGGGLADTQYF	TGTGCCAGCAGTTTTGGGGGGGGCCTCGCAGATACGCAGTATTTT